A single T cell receptor (beta chain) is shown here with its context. The CDR3 runs 14 residues. V was pared by 4 bases and J by 6 bases, with 2 bases of the junction left unmatched. The germline CDR1 and CDR2 sequences are WNHNN and SYGVQD (reference sequence). These data belong to a study of technical replicates of blood from a handful of donors. Here immunoSEQ multiplex PCR was the method, and the copy in TCRdb shows in-frame clones only, minus some. The repertoire includes some 79,000 clones, approximately 94% of them detected once, and under 0.3% sits in the top ten. The TCR originated in a human donor in good health. Sequenced input: T cells isolated from PBMCs. The gene calls are TRBV10-1 and TRBJ2-7; 14 bases match TRBD2. CDR3 in DNA: TGCGCCAGCAGTGGGGGACTAGCGGGAGTCGAGCAGTACTTC. Translation: CASSGGLAGVEQYF.